This record concerns one TCR beta chain sequence. What it binds is unknown. The missing conserved phenylalanine or tryptophan at the end of this CDR3 makes a read error likely. From germline, CDR1 is LNHDA and CDR2 SQIVND (reference sequence). The CDR3 runs to 14 residues. J gave up 4 bases and V 8 bases, and 8 bases lay outside the gene matches. The data were taken from a study of T-cell reconstitution after alpha-beta-depleted transplantation in children. Study observations and caveats: At day 60, the high TCRbeta diversity found in some patients originated from recipient T cells and thymic progenitors that had survived.

Preparation of the TCRbeta library used unique molecular identifiers. Using its own MiXCR run on the PCR reads, TCRdb lists one record per CDR3 protein. Of approximately 170,000 distinct CDR3 sequences in the sample, around 10% are singletons; the top ten hold roughly 13%. The specimen comprised PBMCs, sampled before TCRalphabeta/CD19-depleted stem cell transplant. This chain joins TRBV19 and TRBJ2-1, with 7 bases identical to TRBD1. The receptor was derived from a boy between 2 and 10 years old with acute myeloid leukemia, due to receive a stem cell transplant. CDR3 protein: CASHTGAAYNEQFL. CDR3 sequence (DNA): TGTGCCAGTCATACAGGGGCCGCGTACAATGAGCAGTTCCTC.